These 19 T cell receptor beta chains share one sample of origin, sequenced in a study of control samples from healthy donors and cancer patients (TCRdb year 2020). Library prep was done by the immunoSEQ multiplex PCR assay. This is the immuneACCESS table as TCRdb keeps it, with only in-frame sequences that have V and J called. A part of the clones is gone; compared with another copy, unresolved V genes explain less than half, and the rest is unexplained. Here the sample has 15,000 to 20,000 clones; 84% occur a single time. Together, the top ten hold about 29% of the sample. The source material was PBMCs. The receptors here all came from a woman between 65 and 79 years old with lung cancer.

This clone has a handful of counts. The chain links TRBV7-9 to TRBJ2-1; 7 positions agree with TRBD2. CDR3 size: 17 residues. Germline trimming cut 1 base from V and 2 bases from J; bases unmatched to any gene: 8. Per germline, CDR1 SEHNR and CDR2 FQNEAQ (reference sequence). This CDR3 reads CASSLGGGSPPYNEQFF. The CDR3 bases are TGTGCCAGCAGCTTAGGTGGCGGGAGCCCCCCCTACAATGAGCAGTTCTTC.

This sequence joins TRBV5-1 and TRBJ2-3; D gene uncertain. The CDR3 extends over 14 amino acids. The V end lost 1 base, the J end lost 5 bases, and 11 bases lay between the germline ends. Germline CDR1 is SGHRS and CDR2 is YFSETQ. The chain's CDR3 is CASSLSSRIDTQYF. DNA for the CDR3: TGCGCCAGCAGCTTGTCGTCTAGAATAGATACGCAGTATTTT.

By proportion, this clone is medium-sized. The chain employs TRBV10-3 and TRBJ2-1; tentative D call: TRBD1 (6 bases). The CDR3 totals 14 residues. V dropped 2 bases and J dropped 5 bases, with 10 bases sitting between them. Germline-derived CDR1 and CDR2 are ENHRY and SYGVKD. The CDR3 DNA reads as TGTGCCATCAGTGAGCGACAGGTCAACAATGAGCAGTTCTTC. This gives the protein CAISERQVNNEQFF.

V and J are TRBV2 and TRBJ2-3, with 11 bases aligning to TRBD2. The trim removed 5 bases at V and 4 bases at J, leaving 8 bases unmatched. The CDR3 totals 16 residues. CDR1 and CDR2 (germline): SNHLY, FYNNEI. As DNA, the CDR3 is TGTGCCAGCAGTAGTCTAGCGGGAGGCCTGGCAGATACGCAGTATTTT. Translated, it gives CASSSLAGGLADTQYF.

This chain connects TRBV11-2 to TRBJ2-7; the D gene is possibly TRBD1 (5 bases). V lost 4 bases to trimming and J lost 1 base, with 11 bases between them. The CDR3 runs 14 residues. CDR1 is SGHAT, CDR2 FQNNGV, per germline. CDR3 region: CASSSIRGSYEQYF. Written as DNA, the CDR3 is TGTGCCAGCAGCTCAATAAGGGGTTCCTACGAGCAGTACTTC.

This rearrangement joins TRBV9 to TRBJ2-1, with TRBD2 matching over 7 bases. The CDR3 is 13 residues long. V dropped 4 bases and J dropped 7; count of bases not matched to a gene: 5. Germline values: CDR1 SGDLS, CDR2 YYNGEE. The CDR3, as DNA: TGTGCCAGCAGCCCGGGGCGGGAGAATGAGCAGTTCTTC. It codes for CASSPGRENEQFF.

The V call is TRBV19, the J call TRBJ2-7; the match to TRBD2 covers 13 bases. The CDR3 sequence is 17 residues long. J was trimmed by 6 bases and V by 6 bases; bases with no gene match: 14. Germline CDR1 and CDR2: LNHDA and SQIVND (reference sequence). This chain's CDR3 is CASSPPGLAGTLSEQYF. CDR3 coding DNA: TGTGCCAGTAGCCCTCCGGGACTAGCGGGAACTTTGAGCGAGCAGTACTTC.

The chain combines TRBV12-3 or TRBV12-4 with TRBJ1-2; 7 bases fit TRBD1. The CDR3 is 12 residues long. V dropped 6 bases and J dropped 8; count of bases not matched to a gene: 6. This chain's CDR3 is CASRQQGPGYTF. In nucleotides, the CDR3 is TGTGCCAGCAGACAACAGGGGCCGGGCTACACCTTC.

On this clone: Other DNA sequences in the same sample also yield this CDR3. V and J are TRBV4-1 and TRBJ2-7; no definite D call. Trimming stripped 0 bases from V and 7 bases from J, with 19 bases between. The CDR3 sequence is 16 residues long. From germline, CDR1 is MGHRA and CDR2 YSYEKL. The CDR3 bases are TGCGCCAGCAGCCAAGATGGGTACGTAGCCTACGATGAGCAGTACTTC. It specifies CASSQDGYVAYDEQYF.

As DNA, the CDR3 is TGCAGTGCTAGTTCCCAGACCTCTGGGGCCAACGTCCTGACTTTC. This sequence encodes CSASSQTSGANVLTF. The gene calls are TRBV20-1 and TRBJ2-6; no clear D. Trimming pared 3 bases from V and 0 bases from J, leaving 9 bases between. Germline V lookup: CDR1 DFQATT, CDR2 SNEGSKA (reference sequence). The CDR3 covers 15 residues.

The chain links TRBV6-6 to TRBJ1-2; 7 positions agree with TRBD1. The CDR3 sequence is 12 residues long. Germline V CDR1 and CDR2: MNHNY, SVGAGI (reference sequence). The trim removed 5 bases at V and 7 bases at J, leaving 4 bases unmatched. Here the CDR3 reads CASSGTGVGYTF. The CDR3 nucleotides are TGTGCCAGCAGTGGAACAGGGGTTGGCTACACCTTC.

The rearrangement joins TRBV3-1 (or the pseudogene TRBV3-2) to TRBJ2-1; 13 bases match TRBD2. CDR3 size: 17 residues. Germline V gives CDR1 LGHDT, CDR2 YNNKEL (reference sequence). V lost 2 bases, J lost 5 bases, and 6 bases stayed unmatched. The CDR3 here is CASSQLLAGGPNNEQFF. As DNA, the CDR3 is TGTGCCAGCAGCCAACTACTAGCGGGAGGGCCCAACAATGAGCAGTTCTTC.

CDR3 nucleotides: TGTGCCAGCAGCGAACTAGGGGAGACCCAGTACTTC. Amino acids: CASSELGETQYF. J is TRBJ2-5 and V is TRBV7-9; D possibly corresponds to TRBD2 (5 bases). CDR1 and CDR2 from the germline V gene are SEHNR and FQNEAQ (reference sequence). The V end was cut by 5 bases, the J end by 5 bases, with 9 bases between. The CDR3 is 12 residues long.

The chain combines TRBV9 with TRBJ2-2; D perhaps matches TRBD2 (5 bases). V was trimmed by 0 bases and J by 3 bases, leaving 12 bases between them. CDR1 and CDR2 from the germline V gene are SGDLS and YYNGEE. CDR3 length: 16 amino acids. Here the CDR3 DNA reads TGTGCCAGCAGCGTAGTTGGGAGTTATGACACCGGGGAGCTGTTTTTT. Translation: CASSVVGSYDTGELFF.

The chain recombines TRBV21-1 with TRBJ2-7; the table assigns TRBD1, which was not confirmed against the DNA. TRBV21-1 is a listed pseudogene. There are 14 residues in the CDR3. CDR3 coding DNA: TGTGCCAGCATGGGGGCCCGCGACAAGGACGAGCAGTACTTC. This sequence encodes CASMGARDKDEQYF.

In this sample, this clone turned up once. This chain links TRBV24-1 with TRBJ2-3; 7 positions agree with TRBD2. Germline-derived CDR1 and CDR2 are KGHDR and SFDVKD. V was clipped by 3 bases and J by 4 bases; unmatched bases: 9. This CDR3 has 16 amino acids. The CDR3 spells CATSDLGLDSPDTQYF. The CDR3 DNA sequence: TGTGCCACCAGTGATCTCGGACTAGATAGCCCAGATACGCAGTATTTT.

V is TRBV6-6 and J is TRBJ1-2; D remains ambiguous. V was shortened by 6 bases and J by 4 bases, with 12 bases between the two germline ends. Germline CDR1 MNHNY, CDR2 SVGAGI (reference sequence). CDR3 length: 13 amino acids. The DNA for the CDR3 is TGTGCCAGCAGCCCCGGGATGGGCTATGGCTACACCTTC. Translation: CASSPGMGYGYTF.

V usage is TRBV6-5 and J usage is TRBJ1-1; a weak D match, TRBD1 (6 bases). This CDR3 is 15 amino acids long. CDR1 MNHEY and CDR2 SVGAGI come from the germline V gene. Trimming pared 5 bases from V and 0 bases from J, leaving 13 bases between. CDR3 sequence (DNA): TGTGCCAGCAGTCTATCGGGGGGCATGAACACTGAAGCTTTCTTT. It encodes CASSLSGGMNTEAFF.

V usage is TRBV2 and J usage is TRBJ2-1, with D perhaps given as TRBD1 or TRBD2 (5 bases each). The CDR3 consists of 14 residues. The germline CDR1 and CDR2 sequences are SNHLY and FYNNEI. Trimming cost V 4 bases and J 4 bases, with 11 bases left between them. The CDR3 loop reads CASSGRGLYNEQFF. The CDR3 DNA reads as TGTGCCAGCAGTGGACGGGGCTTGTACAATGAGCAGTTCTTC.